The sequence of this T cell receptor beta chain was determined in a study of T cell responses to AZD1222 COVID-19 vaccine. Second-dose timings of about 4 or about 12 weeks were pooled. The protocol was immunoSEQ multiplex PCR, while the TCRdb copy is restricted to in-frame clones and leaves out a portion. The table lists about 70,000 clones, 90% of them singletons. As to this clone: Its antigen remains unknown.

This CDR3 region has 15 residues. Germline V gene lookup returns CDR1 SGHNT and CDR2 YENEEA. With 10 bases removed from V and 1 base from J, the gap between germline ends came to 17 bases. Study-wide results and limits: CD4 TCRs covered the whole spike, strongest at regions 160-218 and 743-854. Donors in the cohort were predominantly white British and more often female, and clonal diversity was possibly underestimated. It was only after the peak T cell response that any repertoires were sampled.

Sequencing was performed on peripheral blood, taken 28 days after the second AZD1222 dose. The receptor was derived from an adult who received the AZD1222 COVID-19 vaccine. This chain connects TRBV11-3 to TRBJ1-5; D ambiguous. CDR3 bases: TGTGCCACTTCCCGACGGGAAAGGAGCAATCAGCCCCAGCATTTT. This translates into CATSRRERSNQPQHF.